These 17 T cell receptor beta chains were all obtained from the same sample, sequenced in a study of shared clonotypes between healthy human individuals. Using immunoSEQ multiplex PCR, the repertoire was profiled, and TCRdb retains in-frame clones only, with some absent. There are 90,000 to 130,000 clones in the sample; 55% to 70% occur only once, and around 24% lies in the top ten. The sequenced material came from memory CD8+ T cells sorted from blood. Subset specified: CD45RO+ cells pooled with CCR7-negative TemRA cells. The receptors here all came from a woman under 40 in good health.

This clone has more than one count but fewer than ten. The chain carries TRBV28 and TRBJ1-2; D is ambiguous. V was pared by 4 bases and J by 6 bases, with 15 bases between. CDR1 and CDR2 from the germline V gene are MDHEN and SYDVKM. The CDR3 has 14 amino acids. CDR3 residues: CASSSLARGDGYTF. For the CDR3, the DNA is TGTGCCAGCAGTTCCCTGGCCCGGGGAGATGGCTACACCTTC.

The chain employs TRBV27 and TRBJ1-1; D is ambiguous. Trimming took 0 bases from V and 1 from J, leaving 24 bases between them. Germline V lookup: CDR1 MNHEY, CDR2 SMNVEV (reference sequence). CDR3 length: 20 amino acids. The CDR3 reads CASSLSTRALGRLTNTEAFF. CDR3 DNA sequence: TGTGCCAGCAGTTTATCAACGCGGGCCTTGGGCAGGCTTACGAACACTGAAGCTTTCTTT.

The chain has TRBV10-3 and TRBJ2-3, with 9 bases that match TRBD2. The CDR3 length is 18 residues. V lost 6 bases to trimming and J lost 0 bases; unmatched junction nucleotides: 13. CDR1 is ENHRY, CDR2 SYGVKD, per germline. The CDR3 loop is CAIRPRDTLAGSTDTQYF. CDR3 coding DNA: TGTGCCATCAGGCCTCGGGACACTCTAGCGGGAAGCACAGATACGCAGTATTTT.

Turning to this clone: Other DNA sequences in the sample encode the same CDR3. The V call is TRBV5-6, the J call TRBJ1-1; possible D gene TRBD1, 5 bases. CDR3 length: 15 residues. Trimming took 4 bases from V and 1 from J, leaving 14 bases between them. Per germline, CDR1 SGHDT and CDR2 YYEEEE. The CDR3 nucleotides are TGTGCCAGCAGCGTGGGGTATACAGGGAACACTGAAGCTTTCTTT. Encoded protein: CASSVGYTGNTEAFF.

In this sample, this clone turned up a few times. This may come from a read error, since a much larger clone is one base off. Other DNA sequences in the same sample also yield this CDR3. The chain recombines TRBV9 with TRBJ1-1; D is unresolved. Germline-derived CDR1 and CDR2 are SGDLS and YYNGEE. Trimming left V 0 bases short and J 5 bases short, with 8 bases between. This CDR3 region has 13 residues. CDR3 nucleotides: TGTGCCAGCAGCGTAGCGTGGGGTACTGAAGCTTTCTTT. It is translated as CASSVAWGTEAFF.

This clone has just a few counts. The genes are TRBV30 and TRBJ1-2; D is uncertain. Per germline, CDR1 GTSNPN and CDR2 SVGIG (reference sequence). The CDR3 length is 16 residues. V gave up 4 bases and J gave up 4 bases, with 22 bases separating them. The CDR3 nucleotides read TGTGCCTGGAACCCGCGAAAGGGCAGGCGGGGCTATGGCTACACCTTC. Translating it yields CAWNPRKGRRGYGYTF.

The rearrangement links TRBV6-4 to TRBJ1-1; D possibly corresponds to TRBD1 (5 bases). V lost 4 bases, J lost 3 bases, and 12 bases lay in between. The CDR3 spans 14 residues. Germline V gives CDR1 MRHNA, CDR2 SNTAGT. The CDR3 DNA follows: TGTGCCAGCAGTGCGCGGGGGGAGTACACTGAAGCTTTCTTT. It yields the protein CASSARGEYTEAFF.

This clone was counted a few times. One end of the junction does not line up with germline, which may come from a read error. This chain uses TRBV7-9 with TRBJ2-3; 12 bases align to TRBD2. This CDR3 is 13 amino acids long. CDR1 is SEHNR, CDR2 FQNEAQ, per germline (reference sequence). CDR3 sequence reads: CASSSGTSGWRHF. The CDR3, as DNA: TGTGCCAGCAGCTCCGGGACTAGCGGGTGGAGGCATTTT.

This clone was observed a single time. The chain recombines TRBV2 with TRBJ1-5, with D tentatively TRBD1 (5 bases). This CDR3 comprises 15 residues. Trimming removed 6 bases from V and 4 bases from J, with 16 bases in between. The germline V gene encodes CDR1 SNHLY and CDR2 FYNNEI. As DNA, the CDR3 is TGTGCCAGCAGCCAGGGACCAAGCTCTAATCAGCCCCAGCATTTT. This translates into CASSQGPSSNQPQHF.

This clone was seen only once. The chain has TRBV2 and TRBJ2-7; 7 positions agree with TRBD2. This CDR3 is 17 amino acids long. Trimming at V came to 0 bases and at J to 0 bases, leaving 8 bases not matched to a gene. Germline V gene data show CDR1 as SNHLY and CDR2 as FYNNEI. The CDR3 loop reads CASSEASQRGSSYEQYF. CDR3 nucleotides: TGTGCCAGCAGTGAAGCCTCCCAGCGGGGTAGCTCCTACGAGCAGTACTTC.

The V call is TRBV28, the J call TRBJ2-1; 7 nucleotides agree with TRBD2. Germline assignment: CDR1 MDHEN and CDR2 SYDVKM. V shed 6 bases, J shed 0 bases, and the junction held 5 bases outside the gene matches. The CDR3 covers 15 residues. In DNA form, the CDR3 reads TGTGCCAGCAGATCAAGCGGGACCTCCTACAATGAGCAGTTCTTC. Its translation: CASRSSGTSYNEQFF.

The CDR3 sequence is CASSLVAAYNEQFF. The CDR3 DNA reads as TGTGCCAGCAGTTTGGTAGCAGCATACAATGAGCAGTTCTTC. V and J are TRBV28 and TRBJ2-1; D call uncertain. Trimming cost V 3 bases and J 4 bases, with 10 bases left between them. CDR1 and CDR2 from the germline V gene are MDHEN and SYDVKM. This CDR3 contains 14 residues.

This clone was observed at least ten times. CDR3 sequence (DNA): TGTGCCAGCAGGGCCGGGACAGCCTCCTACGAGCAGTACTTC. Translated, it gives CASRAGTASYEQYF. The chain is built from TRBV2 and TRBJ2-7; 7 bases agree with TRBD1. The CDR3 has 14 residues. V lost 6 bases and J lost 0; bases outside the gene matches: 5. Germline-derived CDR1 and CDR2 are SNHLY and FYNNEI.

The chain combines TRBV9 with TRBJ2-4, with D perhaps matching TRBD2 (6 bases). V was trimmed by 3 bases and J by 3 bases, leaving 7 bases between them. Germline V gene sequence: CDR1 SGDLS, CDR2 YYNGEE. The CDR3 runs 13 residues. The DNA of the CDR3 is TGTGCCAGCAGCGCCGGGGGCAAAAACATTCAGTACTTC. Translated: CASSAGGKNIQYF.

The chain recombines TRBV2 with TRBJ2-6, with a tentative D call TRBD1 (5 bases). The germline V and J ends were trimmed by 7 bases and 0 bases, with 10 bases remaining between them. Germline V gene data show CDR1 as SNHLY and CDR2 as FYNNEI. This CDR3 has 15 amino acids. The chain's CDR3 is CASNGRASGANVLTF. CDR3 nucleotides: TGTGCCAGCAACGGCAGGGCCTCTGGGGCCAACGTCCTGACTTTC.

The chain combines TRBV9 with TRBJ1-5; no clear D gene. The CDR3 runs 13 residues. The germline V and J ends were trimmed by 0 bases and 4 bases, with 5 bases remaining between them. Germline V gives CDR1 SGDLS, CDR2 YYNGEE. The CDR3 loop reads CASSVGLNQPQHF. The DNA for the CDR3 is TGTGCCAGCAGCGTAGGTCTAAATCAGCCCCAGCATTTT.

This clone was recorded only once. The chain couples TRBV6-1 to TRBJ1-5; no clear D gene. Trimming left V 3 bases short and J 1 base short, with 16 bases between. The CDR3 sequence is 17 residues long. The germline CDR1 and CDR2 sequences are MNHNS and SASEGT. This CDR3 reads CASSDFIWRPSNQPQHF. The CDR3 bases are TGTGCCAGCAGTGATTTTATCTGGAGGCCGAGCAATCAGCCCCAGCATTTT.